A single TCR beta chain is shown here with its context. There is no known antigen for this receptor. Library generation was performed with 5' RACE. Preparation of each TCR library used approximately 3,200 ng of total RNA. cDNA was synthesized with SMARTScribe reverse transcriptase in eight separate reactions per sample. During cDNA synthesis, template switching introduced unique molecular identifiers that contained a 6-nucleotide sample barcode. TCRalpha and TCRbeta cDNA was amplified in two nested PCRs of about 17 and 10 cycles, and bead purification was carried out after each PCR. Before amplification, the cDNA was treated with uracil DNA-glycosylase and purified using the QIAquick PCR purification kit. The second PCR added Illumina TruSeq-compatible adapters along with sample-specific barcodes. Library quality and concentration were assessed using TapeStation and Qubit, and about 5 ng of each library was pooled. Sequencing of the pooled libraries was done on an Illumina HiSeq2500 single-index Rapid Run using custom sequencing primers and 2 x 100 bp reads. Turning to the authors' computational methods: MiGEC version 1.2.6 was used for UMI-based consensus assembly to correct PCR and sequencing errors. V(D)J alignment, clonotype assembly and CDR3 extraction were performed with MiXCR version 2.1.1. Gene usage, clonotype sharing and MAIT/NKT TCR abundance were normalised by analysing the top 1000, 10 000 and 20 000 clonotypes per sample. After downsampling to 27 000 UMIs, diversity was calculated as the inverse Simpson index using the vegan R package. Paired Mann-Whitney U tests were applied to discordant twin pairs, with Benjamini-Hochberg correction for multiple testing. Once TCRdb had reprocessed the reads, it stored one entry per CDR3 protein sequence and supplied no DNA. The V and J calls and clone size are TCRdb's, not the authors'. The data table for this sample lists hundreds of thousands of distinct CDR3 sequences. Jointly, the top ten make up roughly 5.8% of the sample.

Counted from cysteine to phenylalanine, this CDR3 has 13 amino acids. No coding sequence is recorded. CDR1 and CDR2 are read off the germline V gene as SGHTA and FQGTGA. These data come from a study of monozygotic twins with inflammatory bowel disease (dated by TCRdb to the late 2010s). Concerning the study at large: The full study comprised 30 or so monozygotic twin pairs: nine German pairs (four IBD-concordant, five IBD-discordant) and 19 IBD-discordant Danish pairs. Disease-associated traits were sought mainly through comparisons between IBD patients and their genetically identical healthy co-twins within discordant pairs. Each individual had, on average, about 151 000 unique TCRalpha sequences and 181 000 unique TCRbeta sequences available for analysis. General conclusions and limits of the study: No single strong signal or clonotype linked to IBD turned up in the results, so the idea that one exists was not supported. Compared with healthy twins, IBD patients shared fewer clonotypes with other individuals, and the difference was most pronounced in patients with signs of disease activity. Repertoire similarity did not differ between concordant and discordant twins, which could be due to limited statistical power. Different T cell subtypes could not be distinguished in the analysis. Because patients received different immunosuppressive treatments, the repertoires may have picked up extra background noise and variability between individuals. Measured by the inverse Simpson index, TCRbeta repertoire diversity was lower in IBD patients than in their healthy co-twins.

From each donor, an approximately 2.3 ml peripheral blood sample was drawn into PAXgene tubes and stored at -80 degrees C. Without any T cell sorting, total RNA was extracted from whole blood using the PAXgene blood miRNA kit on an automated QIAcube. Peripheral blood from monozygotic twin pairs, either concordant or discordant for inflammatory bowel disease, underwent deep TCRalpha and TCRbeta repertoire profiling that used unique molecular barcoding. Smoking habits were recorded for all twin pairs, and each individual was classified as a current, former or never smoker. What was sequenced was blood. This TCR derives from a human donor with ulcerative colitis or Crohn's disease, or a healthy co-twin of an affected twin (not recorded which). The sequence links TRBV7-3 to TRBJ2-1; the TCRdb call, TRBD1, lacks DNA for checking. The encoded CDR3 is CASSWGGRGEQFF.